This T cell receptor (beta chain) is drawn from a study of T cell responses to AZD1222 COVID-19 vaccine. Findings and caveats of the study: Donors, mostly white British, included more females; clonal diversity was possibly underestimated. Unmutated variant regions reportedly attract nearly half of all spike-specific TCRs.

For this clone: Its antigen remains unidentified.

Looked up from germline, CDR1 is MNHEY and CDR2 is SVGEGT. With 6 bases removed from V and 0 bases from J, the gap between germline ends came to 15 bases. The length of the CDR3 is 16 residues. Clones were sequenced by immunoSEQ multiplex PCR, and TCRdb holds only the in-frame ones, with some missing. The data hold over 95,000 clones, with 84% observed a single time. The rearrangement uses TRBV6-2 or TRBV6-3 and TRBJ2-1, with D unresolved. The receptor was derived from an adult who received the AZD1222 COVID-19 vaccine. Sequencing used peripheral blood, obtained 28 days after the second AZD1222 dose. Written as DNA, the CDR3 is TGTGCCAGCAGCCCTCTCCGGCGGAGCTCCTACAATGAGCAGTTCTTC. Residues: CASSPLRRSSYNEQFF.